The sequence of this T cell receptor (beta chain) was determined in a study of T cell responses to AZD1222 COVID-19 vaccine. Whole-study results and caveats: Following two doses of AZD1222, Spike-specific TCR breadth and depth rose. CD4 TCRs covered the whole spike, strongest at regions 160-218 and 743-854. Researchers took repertoire samples only after the peak T cell response had come.

On this clone itself: Its antigen is currently unknown.

Method: immunoSEQ multiplex PCR; TCRdb's copy keeps in-frame clones and lacks some. The repertoire holds about 120,000 clones, less than 90% seen once, with around 10% in the top ten. CDR3 length: 15 residues. Per the germline V gene, CDR1 is SGHAT and CDR2 is FQNNGV. The V and J ends lost 6 bases and 5 bases respectively, with 20 bases between them. The sequence came from an adult in good health. This chain uses TRBV11-2 with TRBJ2-7; D unclear. This material consisted of peripheral blood, taken on day 0 of AZD1222 vaccination. The CDR3 reads CASRESPYYRDEQYF. The CDR3 DNA is TGTGCCAGCAGGGAGTCGCCCTACTATAGAGACGAGCAGTACTTC. The complete variable domain, with remaining parts taken from reference TRBV11-2 and TRBJ2-7, reads EAGVAQSPRYKIIEKRQSVAFWCNPISGHATLYWYQQILGQGPKLLIQFQNNGVVDDSQLPKDRFSAERLKGVDSTLKIQPAKLEDSAVYLCASRESPYYRDEQYFGPGTRLTVT.